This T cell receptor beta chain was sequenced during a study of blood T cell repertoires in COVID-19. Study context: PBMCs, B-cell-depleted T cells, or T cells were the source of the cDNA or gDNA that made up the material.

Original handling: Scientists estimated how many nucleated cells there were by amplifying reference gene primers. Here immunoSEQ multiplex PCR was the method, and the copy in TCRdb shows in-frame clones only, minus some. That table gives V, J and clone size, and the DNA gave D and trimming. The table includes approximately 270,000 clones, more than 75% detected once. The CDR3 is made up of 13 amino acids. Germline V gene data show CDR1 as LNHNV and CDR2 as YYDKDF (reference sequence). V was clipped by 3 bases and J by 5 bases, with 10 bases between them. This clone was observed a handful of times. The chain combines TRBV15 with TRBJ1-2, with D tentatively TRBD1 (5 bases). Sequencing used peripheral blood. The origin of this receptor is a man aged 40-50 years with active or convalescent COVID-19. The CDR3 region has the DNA TGTGCCACCAGCAGGACAGCCACATATGGCTACACCTTC. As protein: CATSRTATYGYTF.